Sequencing of this TCR beta chain was carried out in a study of read filtering for tumor transcriptome and immune sequencing. Study overall: R-ISS stage counts were under ten for I, around 17 for II, six or seven for III.

Germline lookup yields CDR1 SEHNR and CDR2 FQNEAQ (reference sequence). The CDR3 totals 12 residues. Trimming shortened V by 4 bases and J by 5 bases, and 6 bases separated the two germline ends. At the time of active disease, bone marrow was collected from every patient. Molecular barcoded adaptors covering alpha/delta and beta/gamma chains were used on approximately 400 ng RNA. TCRdb re-analysed the reads in MiXCR, keeping a single row per CDR3 protein. This sample yields over 35,000 distinct CDR3 sequences, of which roughly 10% are seen a single time; about 35% belongs to the top ten. This clonotype was picked up many times.

The source material was a population of CD138-negative cells sorted from bone marrow. The chain carries TRBV7-9 and TRBJ2-1; D gene ambiguous. The receptor's source is a donor aged 40 or over with multiple myeloma. The CDR3 reads CASSSFDNEQFF. CDR3 nucleotide sequence: TGTGCCAGCAGCTCTTTTGACAATGAGCAGTTCTTC.